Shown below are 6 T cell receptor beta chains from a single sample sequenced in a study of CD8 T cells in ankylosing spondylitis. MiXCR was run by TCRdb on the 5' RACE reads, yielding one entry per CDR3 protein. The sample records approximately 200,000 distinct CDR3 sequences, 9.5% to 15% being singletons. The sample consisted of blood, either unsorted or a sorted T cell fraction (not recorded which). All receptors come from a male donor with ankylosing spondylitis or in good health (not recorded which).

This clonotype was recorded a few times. CDR3 in amino acids: CASSPYLAGGRDTQYF. The CDR3 DNA reads as TGTGCCAGCAGCCCCTACTTAGCGGGGGGGCGAGATACGCAGTATTTT. V gene TRBV9 combines with J gene TRBJ2-3; 11 bases line up with TRBD2. V shed 4 bases and J 5 bases; nucleotides not matched to a gene: 9. CDR3 length: 16 amino acids. Germline V gene sequence: CDR1 SGDLS, CDR2 YYNGEE.

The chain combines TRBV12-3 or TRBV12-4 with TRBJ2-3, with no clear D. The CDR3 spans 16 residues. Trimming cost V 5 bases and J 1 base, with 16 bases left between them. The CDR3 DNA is TGTGCCAGCAGTGGCCCCCCCAGCCCTCGCACAGATACGCAGTATTTT. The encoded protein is CASSGPPSPRTDTQYF.

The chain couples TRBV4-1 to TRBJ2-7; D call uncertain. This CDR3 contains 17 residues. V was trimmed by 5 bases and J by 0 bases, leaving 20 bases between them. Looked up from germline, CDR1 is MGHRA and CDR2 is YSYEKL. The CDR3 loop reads CASSASPTAHSSYEQYF. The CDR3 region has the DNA TGCGCCAGCAGCGCGTCTCCCACCGCGCATAGCTCCTACGAGCAGTACTTC.

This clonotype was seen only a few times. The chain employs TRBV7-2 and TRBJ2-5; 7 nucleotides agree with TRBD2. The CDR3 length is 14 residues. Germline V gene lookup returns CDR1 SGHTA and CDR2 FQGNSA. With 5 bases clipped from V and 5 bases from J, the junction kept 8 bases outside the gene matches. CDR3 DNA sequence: TGTGCCAGCAGCCCGAGACTAGCACAGGAGACCCAGTACTTC. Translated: CASSPRLAQETQYF.

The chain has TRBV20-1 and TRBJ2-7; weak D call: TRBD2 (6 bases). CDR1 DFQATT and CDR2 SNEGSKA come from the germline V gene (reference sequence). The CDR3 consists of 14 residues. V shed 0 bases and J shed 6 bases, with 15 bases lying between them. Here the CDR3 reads CSARDRDSWLEQYF. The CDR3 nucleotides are TGCAGTGCTAGAGACCGGGACTCCTGGCTCGAGCAGTACTTC.

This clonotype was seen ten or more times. In DNA, the CDR3 is TGCGCCAGCAGCCAACGGTCTAGCGGGAGCCAAAACATTCAGTACTTC. Protein product: CASSQRSSGSQNIQYF. This chain links TRBV4-1 with TRBJ2-4, with 10 bases aligning to TRBD2. The CDR3 length is 16 residues. CDR1 and CDR2 (germline): MGHRA, YSYEKL. Trimming removed 2 bases from V and 5 bases from J; junction bases left unmatched: 6.